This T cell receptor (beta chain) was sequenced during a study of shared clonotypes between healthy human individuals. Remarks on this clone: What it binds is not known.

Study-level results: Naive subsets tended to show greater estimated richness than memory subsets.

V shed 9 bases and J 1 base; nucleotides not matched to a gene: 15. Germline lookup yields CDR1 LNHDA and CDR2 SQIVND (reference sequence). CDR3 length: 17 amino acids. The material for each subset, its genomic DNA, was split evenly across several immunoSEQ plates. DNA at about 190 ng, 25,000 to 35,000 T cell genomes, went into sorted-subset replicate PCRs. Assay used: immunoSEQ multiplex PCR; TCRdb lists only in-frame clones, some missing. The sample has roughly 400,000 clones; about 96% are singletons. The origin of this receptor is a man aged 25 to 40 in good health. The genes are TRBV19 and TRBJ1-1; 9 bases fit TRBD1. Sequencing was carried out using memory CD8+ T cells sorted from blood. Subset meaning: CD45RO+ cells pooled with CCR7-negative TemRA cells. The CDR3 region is CASLGQGNPLGNTEAFF. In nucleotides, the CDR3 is TGTGCCAGCCTAGGACAGGGGAACCCCCTGGGGAACACTGAAGCTTTCTTT.